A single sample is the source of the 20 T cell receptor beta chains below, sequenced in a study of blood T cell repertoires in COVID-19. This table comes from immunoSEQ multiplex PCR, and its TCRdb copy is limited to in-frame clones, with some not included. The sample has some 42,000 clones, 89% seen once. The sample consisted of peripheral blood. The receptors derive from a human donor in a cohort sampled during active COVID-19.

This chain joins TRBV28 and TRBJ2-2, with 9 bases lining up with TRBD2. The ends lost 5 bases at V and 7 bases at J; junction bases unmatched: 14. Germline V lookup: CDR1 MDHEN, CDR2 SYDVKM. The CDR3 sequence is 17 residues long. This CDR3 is CASSPWSSGGFGGELFF. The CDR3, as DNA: TGTGCCAGCAGTCCTTGGAGTAGCGGGGGATTTGGCGGGGAGCTGTTTTTT.

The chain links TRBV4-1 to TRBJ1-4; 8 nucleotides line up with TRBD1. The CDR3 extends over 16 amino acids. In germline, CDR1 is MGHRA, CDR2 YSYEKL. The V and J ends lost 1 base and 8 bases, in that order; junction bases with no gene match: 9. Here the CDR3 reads CASSQGWGTGFEKLFF. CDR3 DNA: TGCGCCAGCAGCCAAGGTTGGGGGACAGGTTTCGAAAAACTGTTTTTT.

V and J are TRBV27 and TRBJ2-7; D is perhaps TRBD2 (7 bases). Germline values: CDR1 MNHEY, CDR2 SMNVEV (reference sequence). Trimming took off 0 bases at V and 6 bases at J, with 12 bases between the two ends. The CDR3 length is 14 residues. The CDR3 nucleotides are TGTGCCAGCAGTTTATCGGGGGGGCCAGGCGAGCAGTACTTC. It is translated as CASSLSGGPGEQYF.

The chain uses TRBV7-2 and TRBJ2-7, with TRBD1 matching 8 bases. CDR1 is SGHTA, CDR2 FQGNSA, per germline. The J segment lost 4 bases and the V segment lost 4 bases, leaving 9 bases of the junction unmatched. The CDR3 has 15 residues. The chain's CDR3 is CASSSSGGEGYEQYF. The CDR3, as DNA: TGTGCCAGCAGCTCATCAGGGGGCGAAGGGTACGAGCAGTACTTC.

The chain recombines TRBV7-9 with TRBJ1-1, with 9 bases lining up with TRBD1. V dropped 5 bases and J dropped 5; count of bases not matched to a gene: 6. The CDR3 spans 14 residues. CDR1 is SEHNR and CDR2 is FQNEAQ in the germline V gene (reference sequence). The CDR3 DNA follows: TGTGCCAGCAGCCCTCGGGACAGGGTTACTGAAGCTTTCTTT. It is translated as CASSPRDRVTEAFF.

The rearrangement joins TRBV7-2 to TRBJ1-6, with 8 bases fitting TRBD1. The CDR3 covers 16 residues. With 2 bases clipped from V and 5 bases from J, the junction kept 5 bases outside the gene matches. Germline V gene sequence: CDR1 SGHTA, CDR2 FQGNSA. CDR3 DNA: TGTGCCAGCAGCTTACATAGGACAGGGAATAATTCACCCCTCCACTTT. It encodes CASSLHRTGNNSPLHF.

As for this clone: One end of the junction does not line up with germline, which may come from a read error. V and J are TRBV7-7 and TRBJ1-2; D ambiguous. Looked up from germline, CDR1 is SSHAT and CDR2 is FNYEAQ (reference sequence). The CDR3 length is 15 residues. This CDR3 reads CASSPMEENNYGYTF. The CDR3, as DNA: TGTGCTAGCAGCCCCATGGAGGAAAATAACTATGGCTACACCTTC.

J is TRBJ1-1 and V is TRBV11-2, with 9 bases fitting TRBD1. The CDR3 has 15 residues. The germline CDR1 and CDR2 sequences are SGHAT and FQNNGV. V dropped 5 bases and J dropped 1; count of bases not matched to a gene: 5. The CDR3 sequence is CASSPRQGENTEAFF. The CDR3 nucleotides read TGTGCCAGCAGCCCGCGACAGGGGGAGAACACTGAAGCTTTCTTT.

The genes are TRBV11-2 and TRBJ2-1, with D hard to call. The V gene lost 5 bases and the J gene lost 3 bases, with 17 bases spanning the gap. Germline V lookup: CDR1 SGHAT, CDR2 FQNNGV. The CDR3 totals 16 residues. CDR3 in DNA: TGTGCCAGCAGCCCGACTCGAAATGAGCGCTACAATGAGCAGTTCTTC. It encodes CASSPTRNERYNEQFF.

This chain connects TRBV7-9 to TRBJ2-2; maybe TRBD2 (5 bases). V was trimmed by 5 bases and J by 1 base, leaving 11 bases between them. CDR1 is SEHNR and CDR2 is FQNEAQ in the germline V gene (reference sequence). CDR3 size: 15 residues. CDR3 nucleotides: TGTGCCAGCAGCCCCCCCCGGGGGAACACCGGGGAGCTGTTTTTT. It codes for CASSPPRGNTGELFF.

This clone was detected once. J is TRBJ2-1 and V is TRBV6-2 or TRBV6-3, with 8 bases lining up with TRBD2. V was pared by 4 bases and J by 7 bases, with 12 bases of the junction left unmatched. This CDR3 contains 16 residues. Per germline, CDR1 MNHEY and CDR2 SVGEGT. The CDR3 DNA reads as TGTGCCAGCAGTTCCCTAGCGGGCCAGGGCTCGAATGAGCAGTTCTTC. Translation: CASSSLAGQGSNEQFF.

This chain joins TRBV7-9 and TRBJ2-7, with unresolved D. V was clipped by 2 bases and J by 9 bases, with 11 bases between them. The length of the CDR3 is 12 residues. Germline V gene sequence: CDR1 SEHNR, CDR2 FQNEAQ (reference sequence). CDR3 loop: CASSLPPGVQYF. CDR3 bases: TGTGCCAGCAGCTTACCGCCTGGAGTGCAGTACTTC.

CDR3 sequence: CASSVGTGLNEKLFF. CDR3 bases: TGTGCCAGCAGCGTCGGGACAGGGCTTAATGAAAAACTGTTTTTT. J is TRBJ1-4 and V is TRBV28; TRBD1 matches 9 bases. V lost 6 bases to trimming and J lost 4 bases; unmatched junction nucleotides: 6. CDR1 and CDR2 from the germline V gene are MDHEN and SYDVKM. The CDR3 runs 15 residues.

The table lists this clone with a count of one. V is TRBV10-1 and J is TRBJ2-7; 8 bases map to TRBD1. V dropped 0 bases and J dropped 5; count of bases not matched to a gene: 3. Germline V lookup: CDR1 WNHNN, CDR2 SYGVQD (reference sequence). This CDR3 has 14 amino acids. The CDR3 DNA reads TGCGCCAGCAGTGAGTCACAGGGGGTCGACGAGCAGTACTTC. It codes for CASSESQGVDEQYF.

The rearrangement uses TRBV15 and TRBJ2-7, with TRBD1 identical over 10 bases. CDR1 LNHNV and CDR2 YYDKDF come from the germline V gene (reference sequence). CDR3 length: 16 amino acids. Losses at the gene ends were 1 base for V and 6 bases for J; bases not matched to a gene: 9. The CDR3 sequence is CATSRGGGQGLTEQYF. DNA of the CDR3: TGTGCCACCAGCAGAGGGGGGGGACAGGGGCTAACCGAGCAGTACTTC.

The CDR3 is CATSRDRAGRTEAFF. The CDR3 bases are TGTGCCACCAGCAGAGATAGGGCAGGGCGGACTGAAGCTTTCTTT. This sequence joins TRBV15 and TRBJ1-1; D is perhaps TRBD1 (5 bases). Germline V gene lookup returns CDR1 LNHNV and CDR2 YYDKDF (reference sequence). Trimming pared 0 bases from V and 5 bases from J, leaving 13 bases between. This CDR3 is built from 15 residues.

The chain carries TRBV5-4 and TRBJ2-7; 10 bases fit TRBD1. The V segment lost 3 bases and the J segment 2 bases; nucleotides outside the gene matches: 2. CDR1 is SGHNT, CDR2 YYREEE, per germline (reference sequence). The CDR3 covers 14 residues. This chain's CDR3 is CASSSGTGAYEQYF. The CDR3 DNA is TGTGCCAGCAGCTCCGGGACAGGGGCCTACGAGCAGTACTTC. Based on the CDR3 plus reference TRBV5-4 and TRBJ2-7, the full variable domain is ETGVTQSPTHLIKTRGQQVTLRCSSQSGHNTVSWYQQALGQGPQFIFQYYREEENGRGNFPPRFSGLQFPNYSSELNVNALELDDSALYLCASSSGTGAYEQYFGPGTRLTVT.

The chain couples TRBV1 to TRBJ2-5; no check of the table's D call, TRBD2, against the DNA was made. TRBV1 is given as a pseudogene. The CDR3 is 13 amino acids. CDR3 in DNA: TGCACCAGCAGGTTTACTAGCGTGGAGACCCAGTACTTC. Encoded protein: CTSRFTSVETQYF.

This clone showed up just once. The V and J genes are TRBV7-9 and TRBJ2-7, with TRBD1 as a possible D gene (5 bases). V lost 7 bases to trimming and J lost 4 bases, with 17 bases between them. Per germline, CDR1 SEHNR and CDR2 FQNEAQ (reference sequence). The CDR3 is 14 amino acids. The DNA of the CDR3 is TGTGCCAGCACCGACGAGTGGAACAGGTACGAGCAGTACTTC. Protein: CASTDEWNRYEQYF.

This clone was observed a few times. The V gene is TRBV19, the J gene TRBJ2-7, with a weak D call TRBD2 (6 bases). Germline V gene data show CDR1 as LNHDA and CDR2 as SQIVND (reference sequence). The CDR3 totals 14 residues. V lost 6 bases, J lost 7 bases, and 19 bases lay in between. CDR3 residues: CASRGGAGSGEQYF. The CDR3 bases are TGTGCCAGTAGGGGAGGAGCCGGTTCTGGGGAGCAGTACTTC.